The entry that follows covers one T cell receptor beta chain sequence. Its specificity is not known. A second PCR, run for about 6 to 11 cycles, used a sample-barcoded 5' primer plus a J-beta primer mix. Each cDNA molecule carried a tag from a template-switch adaptor that contained 12 random nucleotides. TCRdb ran MiXCR on the 5' RACE reads and lists one entry per CDR3 protein. The sample lists hundreds of thousands of distinct CDR3 sequences, 45% to 50% seen once, with 25% to 35% in the top ten. The CDR3 extends over 14 amino acids. Germline CDR1 reads SGHTA; CDR2 reads FQGNSA. V gave up 4 bases and J gave up 4 bases, with 13 bases separating them. The data belong to a study of blood T cells in healthy people across ages. Study-level points and caveats: TCR beta diversity per million T cells fell roughly linearly with age.

The authors extracted at least 5 micrograms of total RNA per sample. Material: blood. The TCR sequence derives from a woman aged 55-70 years in good health. The genes are TRBV7-2 and TRBJ2-5; D remains unclear. The CDR3 DNA reads as TGTGCCAGCAGCTCTCCATCTCCGGGAGAGACCCAGTACTTC. Translation gives CASSSPSPGETQYF.